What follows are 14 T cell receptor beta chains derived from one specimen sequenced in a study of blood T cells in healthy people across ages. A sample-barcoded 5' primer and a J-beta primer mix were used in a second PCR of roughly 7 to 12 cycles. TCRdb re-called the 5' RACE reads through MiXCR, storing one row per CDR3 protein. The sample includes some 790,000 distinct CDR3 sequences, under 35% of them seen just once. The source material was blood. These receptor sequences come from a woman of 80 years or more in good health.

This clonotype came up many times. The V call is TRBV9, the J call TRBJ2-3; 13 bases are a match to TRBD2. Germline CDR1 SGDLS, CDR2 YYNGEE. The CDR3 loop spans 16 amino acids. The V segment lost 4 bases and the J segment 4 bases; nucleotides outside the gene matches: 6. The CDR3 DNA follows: TGTGCCAGCAGCCTAGGGGGACTAGCGGGGTCAGATACGCAGTATTTT. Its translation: CASSLGGLAGSDTQYF.

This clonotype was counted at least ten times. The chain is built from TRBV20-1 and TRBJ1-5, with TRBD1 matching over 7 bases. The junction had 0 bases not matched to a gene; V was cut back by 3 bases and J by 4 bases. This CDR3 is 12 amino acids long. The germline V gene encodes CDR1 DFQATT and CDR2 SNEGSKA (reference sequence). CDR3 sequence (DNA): TGCAGTGCTAGGGGACAGAATCAGCCCCAGCATTTT. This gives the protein CSARGQNQPQHF.

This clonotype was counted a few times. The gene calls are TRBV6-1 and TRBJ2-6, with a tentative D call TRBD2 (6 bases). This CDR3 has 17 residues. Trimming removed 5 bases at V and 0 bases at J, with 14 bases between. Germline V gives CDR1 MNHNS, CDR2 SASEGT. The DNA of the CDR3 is TGTGCCAGCAGTCCTGGGAGGACCGGCTCTGGGGCCAACGTCCTGACTTTC. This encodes CASSPGRTGSGANVLTF.

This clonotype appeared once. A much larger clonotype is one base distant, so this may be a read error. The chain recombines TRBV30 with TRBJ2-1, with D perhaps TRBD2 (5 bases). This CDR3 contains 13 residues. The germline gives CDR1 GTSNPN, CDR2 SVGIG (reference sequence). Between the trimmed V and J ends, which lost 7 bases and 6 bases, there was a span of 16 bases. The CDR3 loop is CASAGTGGNEQFF. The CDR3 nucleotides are TGTGCCTCAGCAGGTACCGGAGGCAATGAGCAGTTCTTC.

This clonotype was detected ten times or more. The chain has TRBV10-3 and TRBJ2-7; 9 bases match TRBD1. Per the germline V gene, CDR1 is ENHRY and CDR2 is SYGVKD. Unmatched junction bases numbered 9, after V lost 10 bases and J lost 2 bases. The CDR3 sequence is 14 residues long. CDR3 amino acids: CATTDRTGAYEQYF. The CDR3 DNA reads TGTGCCACGACAGACCGGACAGGGGCCTACGAGCAGTACTTC.

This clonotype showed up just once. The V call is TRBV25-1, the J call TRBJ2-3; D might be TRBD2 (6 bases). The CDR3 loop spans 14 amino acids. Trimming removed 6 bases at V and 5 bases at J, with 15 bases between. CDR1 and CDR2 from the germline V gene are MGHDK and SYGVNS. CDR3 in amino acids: CASRVKFGGDTQYF. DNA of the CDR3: TGTGCCAGCAGAGTGAAGTTCGGGGGAGATACGCAGTATTTT.

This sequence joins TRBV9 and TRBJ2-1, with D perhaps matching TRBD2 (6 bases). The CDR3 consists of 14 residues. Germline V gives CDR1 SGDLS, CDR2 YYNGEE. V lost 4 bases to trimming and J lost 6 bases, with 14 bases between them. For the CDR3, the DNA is TGTGCCAGCAGCTCGGGACTGACAACCAATGAGCAGTTCTTC. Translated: CASSSGLTTNEQFF.

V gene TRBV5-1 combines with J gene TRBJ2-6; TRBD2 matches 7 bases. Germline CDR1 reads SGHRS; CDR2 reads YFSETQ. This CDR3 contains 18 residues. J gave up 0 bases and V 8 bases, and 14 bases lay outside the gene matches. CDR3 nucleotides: TGCGCCAGGAAGCGGGGAGGGTACCTGGACTCTGGGGCCAACGTCCTGACTTTC. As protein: CARKRGGYLDSGANVLTF.

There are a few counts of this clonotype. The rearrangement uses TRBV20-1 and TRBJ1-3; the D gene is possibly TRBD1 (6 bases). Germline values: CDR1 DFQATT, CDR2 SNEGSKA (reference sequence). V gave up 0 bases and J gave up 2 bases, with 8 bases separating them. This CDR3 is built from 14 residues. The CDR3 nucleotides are TGCAGTGCTAGAGAAGGGACACCTGGAAACACCATATATTTT. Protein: CSAREGTPGNTIYF.

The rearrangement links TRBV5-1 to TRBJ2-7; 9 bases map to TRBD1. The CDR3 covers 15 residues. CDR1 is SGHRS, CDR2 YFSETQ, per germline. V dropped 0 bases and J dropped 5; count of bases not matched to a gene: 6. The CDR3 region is CASSLALRTGDEQYF. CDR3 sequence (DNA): TGCGCCAGCAGCTTGGCTTTGCGGACAGGGGACGAGCAGTACTTC.

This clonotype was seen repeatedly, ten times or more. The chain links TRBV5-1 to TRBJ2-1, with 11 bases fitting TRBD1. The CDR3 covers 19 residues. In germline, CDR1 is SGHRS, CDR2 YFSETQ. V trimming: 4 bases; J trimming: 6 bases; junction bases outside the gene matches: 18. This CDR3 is CASSRGQGARSSIANEQFF. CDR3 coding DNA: TGCGCCAGCAGCCGAGGACAGGGGGCGCGTTCCTCGATAGCCAATGAGCAGTTCTTC.

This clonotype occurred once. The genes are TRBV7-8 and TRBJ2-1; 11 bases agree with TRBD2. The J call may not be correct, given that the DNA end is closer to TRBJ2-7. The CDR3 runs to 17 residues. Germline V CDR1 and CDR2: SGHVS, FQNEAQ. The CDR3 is CASSLPVAGGRNNEQYF. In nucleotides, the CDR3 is TGTGCCAGCAGCTTACCTGTAGCGGGGGGGCGGAACAATGAGCAGTACTTC.

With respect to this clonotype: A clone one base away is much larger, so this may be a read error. The CDR3 DNA reads as TGCAGTGTTGGGATACAGGGTCGCAATCAGCCCCAGCATTTT. Its protein is CSVGIQGRNQPQHF. This rearrangement joins TRBV20-1 to TRBJ1-5, with D possibly matching TRBD1 (6 bases). Germline assignment: CDR1 DFQATT and CDR2 SNEGSKA (reference sequence). The CDR3 consists of 14 residues. The V and J ends lost 7 bases and 2 bases respectively, with 15 bases between them.

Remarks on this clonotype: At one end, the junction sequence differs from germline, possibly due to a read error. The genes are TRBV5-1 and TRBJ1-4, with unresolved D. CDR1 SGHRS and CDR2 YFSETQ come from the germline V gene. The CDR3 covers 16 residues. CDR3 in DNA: TGCGCCAACAGCTTGGTGGAGGGCCCTTATAATGAAAAACTGTTTTTT. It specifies CANSLVEGPYNEKLFF. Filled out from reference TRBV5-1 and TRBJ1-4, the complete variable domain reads KAGVTQTPRYLIKTRGQQVTLSCSPISGHRSVSWYQQTPGQGLQFLFEYFSETQRNKGNFPGRFSGRQFSNSRSEMNVSTLELGDSALYLCANSLVEGPYNEKLFFGSGTQLSVL.